This TCR beta chain emerged from a study of blood T cell repertoires in COVID-19. Study-level information: Italy, Spain and the United States were the sources of the convalescent and acute COVID-19 samples. The analysed material was cDNA or gDNA that came from T cells, B-cell-depleted T cells, or PBMCs.

Clones were read by immunoSEQ multiplex PCR, and TCRdb kept only the in-frame ones, dropping some. Among 200,000 to 300,000 clones, about 87% were seen once, and the ten largest hold over 3.5%. This clone was recorded a few times. Germline CDR1 and CDR2: LNHDA and SQIVND (reference sequence). The CDR3 is made up of 14 amino acids. V shed 4 bases and J 5 bases; nucleotides not matched to a gene: 5. The chain has TRBV19 and TRBJ1-1; 9 bases map to TRBD1. The sequencing input was peripheral blood. The TCR comes from a woman in her forties with acute or convalescent COVID-19. CDR3 DNA sequence: TGTGCCAGTAGTACCGGACAGGGGTGGACTGAAGCTTTCTTT. As protein: CASSTGQGWTEAFF.